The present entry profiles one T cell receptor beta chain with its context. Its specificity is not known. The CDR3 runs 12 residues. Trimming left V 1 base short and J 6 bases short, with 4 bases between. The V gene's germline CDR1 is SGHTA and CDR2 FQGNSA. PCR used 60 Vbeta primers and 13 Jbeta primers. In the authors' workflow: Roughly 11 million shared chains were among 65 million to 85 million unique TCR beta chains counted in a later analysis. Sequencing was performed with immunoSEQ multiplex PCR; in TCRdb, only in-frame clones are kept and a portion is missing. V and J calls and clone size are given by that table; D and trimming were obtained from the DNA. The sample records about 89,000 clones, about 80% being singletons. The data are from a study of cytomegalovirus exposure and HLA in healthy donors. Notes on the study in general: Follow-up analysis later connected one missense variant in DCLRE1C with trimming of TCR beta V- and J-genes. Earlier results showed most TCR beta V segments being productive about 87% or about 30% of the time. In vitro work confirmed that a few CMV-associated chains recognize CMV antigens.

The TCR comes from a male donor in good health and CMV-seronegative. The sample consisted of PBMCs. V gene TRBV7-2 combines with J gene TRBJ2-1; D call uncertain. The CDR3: CASSLGRNEQFF. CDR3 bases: TGTGCCAGCAGCTTAGGTCGCAATGAGCAGTTCTTC.